A selection of T cell receptor beta chains follows, all from one sample in a study of Ad26.COV2.S vaccination and SARS-CoV-2 variants. Assay: immunoSEQ multiplex PCR; the TCRdb copy retains only in-frame clones and omits some. The data show about 440,000 clones, roughly 87% seen once. Material: peripheral blood, obtained in a trial of Ad26.COV2.S vaccine versus placebo. These receptors all come from a person between 18 and 59 years old who received the Ad26.COV2.S COVID-19 vaccine or a placebo. The CDR3 runs from the conserved cysteine through the conserved F or W. Fields, in order: CDR3 length, J gene, V gene, D gene, CDR3 protein. D genes are given only for firm matches.

length: 14
J: TRBJ2-3
V: TRBV6-5
D: -
CDR3: CASRFRTSTDTQYF

length: 16
J: TRBJ2-3
V: TRBV9
D: TRBD1
CDR3: CASSVAGTGILDTQYF

length: 17
J: TRBJ1-5
V: TRBV6-6
D: -
CDR3: CASSHATGTISNQPQHF

length: 12
J: TRBJ1-2
V: TRBV7-9
D: TRBD1
CDR3: CATPGTGAGYTF

length: 16
J: TRBJ2-6
V: TRBV19
D: TRBD2
CDR3: CASSIGGGTGANVLTF

length: 17
J: TRBJ2-1
V: TRBV2
D: -
CDR3: CASSATGRQPTYNEQFF

length: 14
J: TRBJ1-6
V: TRBV9
D: -
CDR3: CASSVARGDSPLHF

length: 14
J: TRBJ2-5
V: TRBV25-1
D: TRBD1
CDR3: CASSVGTGGGTQYF

length: 12
J: TRBJ2-5
V: TRBV10-2
D: -
CDR3: CASSEGGGTQYF

length: 12
J: TRBJ2-5
V: TRBV5-4
D: -
CDR3: CASSLAQETQYF

length: 16
J: TRBJ2-5
V: TRBV27
D: TRBD1
CDR3: CASRSQDRGLEETQYF

length: 15
J: TRBJ2-1
V: TRBV11-2
D: TRBD2
CDR3: CASSLGLAGVNEQFF

length: 14
J: TRBJ2-5
V: TRBV25-1
D: -
CDR3: CASSEQRIQETQYF

length: 15
J: TRBJ2-3
V: TRBV19
D: -
CDR3: CASSIGPGAPDTQYF

length: 15
J: TRBJ2-7
V: TRBV18
D: -
CDR3: CASSPPGGPGYEQYF

length: 16
J: TRBJ2-5
V: TRBV5-6
D: TRBD2
CDR3: CASSLVVAGSRETQYF

length: 14
J: TRBJ1-6
V: TRBV28
D: -
CDR3: CASSFRGAASPLHF

length: 17
J: TRBJ2-1
V: TRBV19
D: TRBD2
CDR3: CASSIGLAGISYNEQFF

length: 16
J: TRBJ2-3
V: TRBV24-1
D: TRBD2
CDR3: CATSDLLAGGTDTQYF

length: 14
J: TRBJ2-5
V: TRBV11-2
D: -
CDR3: CASSLTETQETQYF

length: 16
J: TRBJ2-3
V: TRBV6-4
D: TRBD2
CDR3: CASSAEAGGPADTQYF

length: 13
J: TRBJ1-5
V: TRBV27
D: -
CDR3: CASSLAENQPQHF

length: 16
J: TRBJ2-2
V: TRBV6-2/TRBV6-3
D: -
CDR3: CASSYGKGVNTGELFF

length: 15
J: TRBJ1-4
V: TRBV6-2/TRBV6-3
D: -
CDR3: CASSYRDATNEKLFF

length: 12
J: TRBJ1-1
V: TRBV6-2/TRBV6-3
D: -
CDR3: CASSYSITEAFF

length: 16
J: TRBJ2-1
V: TRBV28
D: TRBD2
CDR3: CASSLVSSGSSNEQFF

length: 15
J: TRBJ1-1
V: TRBV6-2/TRBV6-3
D: -
CDR3: CASSPPRAGWTEAFF

length: 15
J: TRBJ2-7
V: TRBV6-5
D: TRBD2
CDR3: CASSPRLAGVVEQYF

length: 14
J: TRBJ2-1
V: TRBV19
D: TRBD1
CDR3: CASSPGQGRNEQFF

length: 19
J: TRBJ1-6
V: TRBV7-2
D: TRBD1
CDR3: CASSLGAGGLSSYNSPLHF